This TCR beta chain originates from a study of shared clonotypes between healthy human individuals (TCRdb year 2020). Background for the entire study: The cohort comprised a couple of women and a few men aged 18 to 49 years. Per donor, leukapheresis produced somewhere between about 0.94 and 9.5 billion PBMCs. Blood TCR repertoires of about five healthy adults were deeply sequenced to estimate repertoire size and the extent of clonotype sharing between individuals. Libraries were prepared and TCR repertoires were sequenced by different laboratories using diverse techniques, in order to increase sequencing depth and limit assay-specific biases. For each donor, three plates each were used for CD4 naive and CD4 memory, two plates were used for CD8 naive, and one plate was used for CD8 memory. What the work shows at the level of the full study, not this receptor alone: Across several donors, approximately 4.9% of naive CD4, approximately 4% of naive CD8, approximately 2.5% of memory CD4, and over 0.35% of memory CD8 clonotypes were shared. Clonotypes shared by all four sorted-subset donors showed higher generation probabilities than non-shared clonotypes. The small number of donors limited the genetic and exposure-history diversity represented. Even with the large sequencing depth, rarefaction of the sorted-subset datasets indicated that sequencing was incomplete. Estimated clonotype richness was generally larger for naive than for memory subsets. Sampling was restricted to blood, and TCR repertoires in tissues likely differ from the TCR repertoires found in blood. Pairwise subsampling indicated that sequencing depth was expected to affect the degree of clonotype sharing among donors.

CDR1 MDHEN and CDR2 SYDVKM are derived from the germline V gene. Spanning cysteine to phenylalanine, the CDR3 consists of 15 amino acids. This entry keeps only the CDR3 DNA: 45 bases, framed from base 1. From V the trimming removes 0 bases and from J it removes 4 bases, while the gene matches leave 3 bases of the junction unaccounted for. TCR CDR3 regions were amplified from genomic DNA by multiplex PCR using the deep immunoSEQ assay. Extracted genomic DNA from each cell subset was distributed evenly across all wells of several immunoSEQ 96-well plates, and each plate was treated as a replicate. For sorted subsets, each replicate PCR was loaded with around 220 ng genomic DNA, equivalent to 30,000 or so T cell genomes. The purified libraries were quantified using a Qubit 3.0 fluorometer, sized with a Bioanalyzer 2100, and then quantified again using the KAPA Library Quantification kit. A separate single-read 150-cycle Illumina NextSeq 550 flow cell was used to sequence each immunoSEQ 96-well plate. The authors' pipeline ran thus. Because the immunoSEQ output included only junctional sequences and no quality scores, the filtering could not be the same as the filtering used for full-length reads. Sequences were annotated with PyIR, a Python wrapper for IgBLAST v1.9, using IMGT germline references to assign V/J genes and CDR3. Reads were filtered out if the reads had weak V/J assignments (E-value above 1e-6), no CDR3, stop codons, out-of-frame junctions, or ambiguous translated residues. A V3J clonotype was defined by an identical inferred V gene, J gene, and CDR3 amino acid sequence. The percentage overlap between two repertoires was calculated by dividing the number of shared unique clonotypes by the size of the smaller repertoire. RTK rarefaction, the Chao1 estimator, and Recon v2.1 estimates of unobserved clonotypes were used to assess repertoire richness. Generation probabilities for all TCRbeta clonotypes obtained by the gDNA method from four donors were computed using OLGA. Not all clones reach the TCRdb copy of this immuneACCESS table, which keeps in-frame sequences only. Checked studies attribute under half of the gap to unresolved V genes and leave the rest unexplained. V and J calls and clone size are as listed in that table; D and trimming were resolved from the DNA. Here the sample has approximately 530,000 clones; about 95% occur a single time. The ten largest clones capture about 0.057% of the sample.

The donors were healthy, HIV-negative adults with no recently reported acute infections or vaccinations. All donors were Caucasian adults living in Nashville, Tennessee, USA. Magnetic negative selection was used to enrich CD4+ T cells, after which naive cells were positively selected on CD45RA and the negative fraction became the memory subset. After blood collection by leukapheresis, PBMCs were isolated using Ficoll-Histopaque density gradient centrifugation and then cryopreserved in the vapor phase of liquid nitrogen. Analytical flow cytometry was used to check the purity and quantity of each magnetically sorted T cell population. Genomic DNA was isolated from each sorted fraction and quantified by UV absorbance on a Nanodrop 2000c. Regarding this clone: Its antigen remains undetermined. Per-base quality was not reported, and no clone a single base away is much larger than it.

Sequencing was done on a sample of naive CD4+ T cells sorted from blood. This specimen's cell subset or site label, interpreted: CD45RA+ positively selected. The TCR comes from a woman younger than 45 in good health. This chain is built from TRBV28 and TRBJ2-3; TRBD1 fits 8 bases in the junction. The CDR3 reads CASSLWQGAADTQYF. DNA sequence: TGTGCCAGCAGTTTATGGCAGGGGGCGGCAGATACGCAGTATTTT.